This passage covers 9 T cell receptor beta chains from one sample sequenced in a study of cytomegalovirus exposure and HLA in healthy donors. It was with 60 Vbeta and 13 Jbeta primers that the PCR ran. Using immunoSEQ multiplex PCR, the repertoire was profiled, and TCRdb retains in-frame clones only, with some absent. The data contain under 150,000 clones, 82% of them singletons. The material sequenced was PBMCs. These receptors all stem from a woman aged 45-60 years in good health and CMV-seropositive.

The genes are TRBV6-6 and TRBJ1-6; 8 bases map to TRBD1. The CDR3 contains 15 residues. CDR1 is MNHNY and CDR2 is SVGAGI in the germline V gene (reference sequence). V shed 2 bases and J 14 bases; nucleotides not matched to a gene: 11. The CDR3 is CASSYGAGGSVALHF. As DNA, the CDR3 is TGTGCCAGCAGTTACGGAGCAGGGGGCAGCGTGGCCCTCCACTTT.

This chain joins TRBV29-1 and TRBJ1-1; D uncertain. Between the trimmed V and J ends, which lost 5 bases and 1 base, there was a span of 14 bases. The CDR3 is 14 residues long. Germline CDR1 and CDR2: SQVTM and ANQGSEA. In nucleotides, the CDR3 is TGCAGCGTTAGCACCCCAGCGCGGAACACTGAAGCTTTCTTT. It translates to CSVSTPARNTEAFF.

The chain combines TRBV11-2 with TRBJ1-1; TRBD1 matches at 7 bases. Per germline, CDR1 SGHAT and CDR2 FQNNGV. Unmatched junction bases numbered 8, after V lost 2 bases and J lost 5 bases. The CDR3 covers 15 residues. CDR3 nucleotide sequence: TGTGCCAGCAGCTTATCTAGGGGGCGCGGGACTGAAGCTTTCTTT. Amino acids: CASSLSRGRGTEAFF.

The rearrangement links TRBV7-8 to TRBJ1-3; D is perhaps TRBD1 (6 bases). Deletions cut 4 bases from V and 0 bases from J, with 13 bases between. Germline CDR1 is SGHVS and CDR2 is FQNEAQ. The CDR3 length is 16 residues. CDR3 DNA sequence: TGTGCCAGCAGCTCCCCCACAGGGACCTCTGGAAACACCATATATTTT. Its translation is CASSSPTGTSGNTIYF.

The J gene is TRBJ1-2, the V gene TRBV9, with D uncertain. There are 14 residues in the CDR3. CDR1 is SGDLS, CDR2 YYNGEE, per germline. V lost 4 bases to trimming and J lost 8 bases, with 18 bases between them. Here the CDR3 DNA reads TGTGCCAGCAGCAGGCAGAGGAATGGATACGGCTACACCTTC. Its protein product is CASSRQRNGYGYTF.

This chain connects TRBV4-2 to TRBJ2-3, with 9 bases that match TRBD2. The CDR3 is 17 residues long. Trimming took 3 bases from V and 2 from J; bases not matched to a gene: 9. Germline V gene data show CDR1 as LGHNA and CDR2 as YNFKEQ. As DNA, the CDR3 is TGTGCCAGCAGCCACTCGCCTCCTAGCGGGGACACAGATACGCAGTATTTT. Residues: CASSHSPPSGDTDTQYF.

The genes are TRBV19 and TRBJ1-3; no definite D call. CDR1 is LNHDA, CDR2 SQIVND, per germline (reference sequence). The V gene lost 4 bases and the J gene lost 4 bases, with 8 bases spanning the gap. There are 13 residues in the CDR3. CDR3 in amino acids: CASSTIQGNTIYF. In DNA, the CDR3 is TGTGCCAGTAGTACCATACAGGGAAACACCATATATTTT.

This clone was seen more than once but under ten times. The CDR3 DNA is TGTGCCAGCAGTGAGGACAGGGTCACTGAAGCTTTCTTT. This sequence encodes CASSEDRVTEAFF. The chain is built from TRBV2 and TRBJ1-1, with TRBD1 matching over 8 bases. The germline CDR1 and CDR2 sequences are SNHLY and FYNNEI. The CDR3 length is 13 residues. V trimming: 3 bases; J trimming: 4 bases; junction bases outside the gene matches: 1. The whole variable domain, remainder taken from reference TRBV2 and TRBJ1-1, is EPEVTQTPSHQVTQMGQEVILRCVPISNHLYFYWYRQILGQKVEFLVSFYNNEISEKSEIFDDQFSVERPDGSNFTLKIRSTKLEDSAMYFCASSEDRVTEAFFGQGTRLTVV.

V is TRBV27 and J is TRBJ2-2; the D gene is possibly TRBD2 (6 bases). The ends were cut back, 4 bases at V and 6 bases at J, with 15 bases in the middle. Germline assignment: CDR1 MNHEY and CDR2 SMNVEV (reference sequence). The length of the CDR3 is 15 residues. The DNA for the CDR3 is TGTGCCAGCAGTTCCGGGGGACTCGTGGCCGGGGAGCTGTTTTTT. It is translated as CASSSGGLVAGELFF.